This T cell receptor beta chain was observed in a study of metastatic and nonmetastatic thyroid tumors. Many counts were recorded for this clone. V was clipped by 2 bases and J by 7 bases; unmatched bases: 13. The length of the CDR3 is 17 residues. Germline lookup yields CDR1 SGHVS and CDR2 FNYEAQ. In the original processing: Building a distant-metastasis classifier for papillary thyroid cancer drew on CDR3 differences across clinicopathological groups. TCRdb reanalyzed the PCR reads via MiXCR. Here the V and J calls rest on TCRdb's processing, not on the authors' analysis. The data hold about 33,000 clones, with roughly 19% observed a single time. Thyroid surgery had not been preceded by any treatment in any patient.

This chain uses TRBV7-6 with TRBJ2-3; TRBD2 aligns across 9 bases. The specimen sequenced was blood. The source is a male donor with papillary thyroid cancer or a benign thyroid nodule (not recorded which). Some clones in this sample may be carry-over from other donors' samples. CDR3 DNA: TGTGCCAGCAGCTTAATATCCCCTAGCGGGGTTGCGAATACGCAGTATTTT. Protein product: CASSLISPSGVANTQYF.